In this sample, the clone carrying this T cell receptor (beta chain) is medium-sized. All patients reached thyroid surgery having received no treatment beforehand. This entry is derived from a study of metastatic and nonmetastatic thyroid tumors. Under the authors' procedure: Across clinicopathological groups, CDR3 differences served as the basis for building a distant-metastasis classifier for papillary thyroid cancer. TCRdb re-called clones via MiXCR from the PCR reads. The V and J calls follow TCRdb's processing rather than the paper's. Among several thousand clones listed, roughly 36% were seen once. The V segment lost 2 bases and the J segment 7 bases; nucleotides outside the gene matches: 3. This CDR3 contains 13 residues. Germline CDR1 is KGHSH and CDR2 is LQKENI.

The chain is built from TRBV18 and TRBJ2-7; 9 bases are a match to TRBD1. The receptor was derived from a female donor with papillary thyroid cancer or a benign thyroid nodule (not recorded which). Some clones in this sample may be carry-over from other donors' samples. The sequenced sample consisted of tumor tissue. CDR3 region: CASSPTGGWEQYF. Written as DNA, the CDR3 is TGTGCCAGCTCACCAACAGGGGGCTGGGAGCAGTACTTC.